This T cell receptor beta chain is drawn from a study of vaccination and CD4 T cells after COVID-19. Turning to the study itself: Samples taken post-COVID came a median 101 days after diagnosis, ranging from 35 to 161.

Trimming pared 0 bases from V and 4 bases from J, leaving 9 bases between. Germline assignment: CDR1 LGHNT and CDR2 FRNRAP. This CDR3 is built from 15 residues. The treatment is: 10-day PBMC culture with coronavirus spike peptide pools or control peptides (ViraFEST assay). On this clonotype itself: Antigen unknown.

Cultured CD4+ T-cell DNA underwent Oncomine TCR Beta short-read sequencing. CD4+ T cells were cultured, and genomic DNA was extracted from them. MiXCR was run by TCRdb on the PCR reads, yielding one entry per CDR3 protein. The sample lists around 17,000 distinct CDR3 sequences, over 65% seen once, with about 16% in the top ten. Material: CD4+ T cells from blood, cultured in vitro. This receptor was identified in a human donor who had recovered from COVID-19. The V call is TRBV12-5, the J call TRBJ2-2; no clear D. DNA of the CDR3: TGTGCTAGTGGTTTGGTAGGAGTCGGCACCGGGGAGCTGTTTTTT. It is translated as CASGLVGVGTGELFF.